This is a list of T cell receptor beta chains from one sample in a study of blood T cell repertoires in COVID-19. Profiling relied on immunoSEQ multiplex PCR, and the TCRdb table lists in-frame clones only, not all of them. In the table there are over 150,000 clones, 82% of which are singletons. The material sequenced was peripheral blood. These receptors all come from a human donor with acute or convalescent COVID-19. The donor label of this sample is uncertain. The CDR3 runs from the conserved cysteine through the conserved F or W. D genes are given only for firm matches. Clone size appears in some rows only: once, few, many, or a class for an expanded clone.

v_call: TRBV7-9; clone_size: -; j_call: TRBJ2-1; d_call: TRBD1; cdr3_aa: CASRGDSGPYNEQFF; cdr3_nt: TGTGCCAGCAGGGGGGACAGCGGACCTTACAATGAGCAGTTCTTC
v_call: TRBV18; clone_size: -; j_call: TRBJ1-1; d_call: -; cdr3_aa: CASSYREGGNTEAFF; cdr3_nt: TGTGCCAGCTCGTACCGGGAGGGGGGGAACACTGAAGCTTTCTTT
v_call: TRBV29-1; clone_size: once; j_call: TRBJ1-4; d_call: TRBD1; cdr3_aa: CSVLLGDRGEKLFF; cdr3_nt: TGCAGCGTCCTCCTCGGGGACAGGGGGGAAAAACTGTTTTTT
v_call: TRBV28; clone_size: -; j_call: TRBJ1-1; d_call: -; cdr3_aa: CASADRNTEAFF; cdr3_nt: TGTGCCAGCGCCGACAGGAACACTGAAGCTTTCTTT
v_call: TRBV12-2; clone_size: -; j_call: TRBJ1-3; d_call: -; cdr3_aa: CASRFNPGGPFLGNTIYF; cdr3_nt: TGTGCAAGTCGCTTTAACCCTGGAGGGCCATTTCTAGGAAACACCATATATTTT
v_call: TRBV4-2; clone_size: -; j_call: TRBJ2-1; d_call: TRBD2; cdr3_aa: CASSQDRTSGSYNEQFF; cdr3_nt: TGTGCCAGCAGCCAAGATAGGACTAGCGGTTCCTACAATGAGCAGTTCTTC
v_call: TRBV12-3/TRBV12-4; clone_size: -; j_call: TRBJ2-1; d_call: -; cdr3_aa: CASSRHNEQFF; cdr3_nt: TGTGCCAGCAGTCGTCACAATGAGCAGTTCTTC
v_call: TRBV28; clone_size: few; j_call: TRBJ1-5; d_call: TRBD1; cdr3_aa: CAITQLQGGGYSNQPQHF; cdr3_nt: TGTGCCATCACCCAATTACAGGGGGGAGGGTATAGCAATCAGCCCCAGCATTTT
v_call: TRBV6-5; clone_size: few; j_call: TRBJ2-2; d_call: -; cdr3_aa: CASLPGHSNTGELFF; cdr3_nt: TGTGCCAGTCTACCGGGACACTCGAACACCGGGGAGCTGTTTTTT
v_call: TRBV6-5; clone_size: -; j_call: TRBJ1-1; d_call: -; cdr3_aa: CASSITRGAEAFF; cdr3_nt: TGTGCCAGCAGTATCACTAGAGGCGCTGAAGCTTTCTTT
v_call: TRBV5-4; clone_size: -; j_call: TRBJ2-3; d_call: -; cdr3_aa: CASSLDLSTDTQYF; cdr3_nt: TGTGCCAGCAGCTTAGACTTGAGCACAGATACGCAGTATTTT
v_call: TRBV5-1; clone_size: -; j_call: TRBJ1-1; d_call: -; cdr3_aa: CASSFGAEGTEAFF; cdr3_nt: TGCGCCAGCAGCTTCGGGGCGGAGGGAACTGAAGCTTTCTTT
v_call: TRBV7-9; clone_size: -; j_call: TRBJ2-5; d_call: TRBD1; cdr3_aa: CASSSTGVGYQETQYF; cdr3_nt: TGTGCCAGCAGCTCTACAGGGGTAGGGTACCAAGAGACCCAGTACTTC
v_call: TRBV24-1; clone_size: few; j_call: TRBJ2-3; d_call: TRBD1; cdr3_aa: CATSDLQGGQVSDTQYF; cdr3_nt: TGTGCCACCAGTGATTTACAAGGGGGACAGGTTTCAGATACGCAGTATTTT
v_call: TRBV7-2; clone_size: once; j_call: TRBJ2-2; d_call: TRBD2; cdr3_aa: CASSFPSGGSIGELFF; cdr3_nt: TGTGCCAGCAGCTTTCCCTCGGGCGGGAGTATCGGGGAGCTGTTTTTT
v_call: TRBV18; clone_size: -; j_call: TRBJ2-7; d_call: -; cdr3_aa: CASSPNRDEQYF; cdr3_nt: TGTGCCAGCTCACCAAACCGGGACGAGCAGTACTTC
v_call: TRBV7-9; clone_size: -; j_call: TRBJ2-1; d_call: TRBD2; cdr3_aa: CASSLAKPAGAGNEQFF; cdr3_nt: TGTGCCAGCAGCTTAGCAAAGCCAGCGGGAGCCGGGAATGAGCAGTTCTTC
v_call: TRBV3-1/TRBV3-2; clone_size: -; j_call: TRBJ1-6; d_call: -; cdr3_aa: CASSQTGRGFNSPLHF; cdr3_nt: TGTGCCAGCAGCCAAACAGGCAGGGGATTCAATTCACCCCTCCACTTT
v_call: TRBV28; clone_size: -; j_call: TRBJ2-3; d_call: TRBD2; cdr3_aa: CASSLYHAGVSTDTQYF; cdr3_nt: TGTGCCAGCAGTTTATATCACGCGGGAGTAAGTACAGATACGCAGTATTTT
v_call: TRBV6-5; clone_size: -; j_call: TRBJ1-1; d_call: TRBD1; cdr3_aa: CASSYAGQGTEAFF; cdr3_nt: TGTGCCAGCAGTTACGCGGGACAGGGGACTGAAGCTTTCTTT
v_call: TRBV11-2; clone_size: -; j_call: TRBJ2-3; d_call: TRBD2; cdr3_aa: CASSPWTSGSPDTQYF; cdr3_nt: TGTGCCAGCAGCCCATGGACTAGCGGGAGCCCAGATACGCAGTATTTT
v_call: TRBV9; clone_size: -; j_call: TRBJ1-5; d_call: -; cdr3_aa: CASSVGAGPNQPQHF; cdr3_nt: TGTGCCAGCAGCGTAGGGGCAGGGCCAAATCAGCCCCAGCATTTT
v_call: TRBV19; clone_size: -; j_call: TRBJ2-1; d_call: -; cdr3_aa: CASSKFGPGVNEQFF; cdr3_nt: TGTGCCAGTAGTAAATTTGGGCCAGGGGTCAATGAGCAGTTCTTC
v_call: TRBV2; clone_size: -; j_call: TRBJ1-6; d_call: -; cdr3_aa: CASSGRTASNSPLHF; cdr3_nt: TGTGCCAGCAGTGGACGGACAGCCAGTAATTCACCCCTCCACTTT
v_call: TRBV2; clone_size: few; j_call: TRBJ2-7; d_call: -; cdr3_aa: CASSVRGYEQYF; cdr3_nt: TGTGCCAGCAGTGTTAGGGGCTACGAGCAGTACTTC
v_call: TRBV15; clone_size: -; j_call: TRBJ1-4; d_call: TRBD1; cdr3_aa: CATSRDRSGNEKLFF; cdr3_nt: TGTGCCACCAGCCGGGACAGGTCTGGGAATGAAAAACTGTTTTTT
v_call: TRBV5-4; clone_size: -; j_call: TRBJ2-3; d_call: TRBD2; cdr3_aa: CASSFGLAGGTDTQYF; cdr3_nt: TGTGCCAGCAGCTTCGGACTAGCGGGAGGTACAGATACGCAGTATTTT
v_call: TRBV5-1; clone_size: -; j_call: TRBJ2-1; d_call: -; cdr3_aa: CASRSSPSSYNEQFF; cdr3_nt: TGCGCCAGCAGATCTTCCCCCTCCTCCTACAATGAGCAGTTCTTC
v_call: TRBV30; clone_size: -; j_call: TRBJ1-4; d_call: -; cdr3_aa: CAWSAKRLFF; cdr3_nt: TGTGCCTGGAGTGCTAAGAGACTGTTTTTT
v_call: TRBV5-1; clone_size: -; j_call: TRBJ1-2; d_call: -; cdr3_aa: CASSPGTTYGYTF; cdr3_nt: TGCGCCAGCAGTCCTGGGACAACTTATGGCTACACCTTC
v_call: TRBV5-4; clone_size: -; j_call: TRBJ2-7; d_call: TRBD1; cdr3_aa: CASSPTAGTGDHEQYF; cdr3_nt: TGTGCCAGCAGCCCTACCGCCGGGACAGGGGACCACGAGCAGTACTTC
v_call: TRBV7-3; clone_size: -; j_call: TRBJ2-2; d_call: TRBD2; cdr3_aa: CASSLGVAGGGELFF; cdr3_nt: TGTGCCAGCAGCCTCGGGGTAGCGGGAGGCGGGGAGCTGTTTTTT
v_call: TRBV19; clone_size: -; j_call: TRBJ1-2; d_call: -; cdr3_aa: CASSINSNYGYTF; cdr3_nt: TGTGCCAGTAGTATAAACAGCAACTATGGCTACACCTTC
v_call: TRBV5-4; clone_size: -; j_call: TRBJ2-1; d_call: TRBD1; cdr3_aa: CASSLAGTGYYNEQFF; cdr3_nt: TGTGCCAGCAGCCTGGCGGGGACAGGGTATTACAATGAGCAGTTCTTC
v_call: TRBV18; clone_size: -; j_call: TRBJ1-3; d_call: TRBD1; cdr3_aa: CASSSTGDSGNTIYF; cdr3_nt: TGTGCCAGCTCGTCTACAGGGGACTCTGGAAACACCATATATTTT
v_call: TRBV7-3; clone_size: -; j_call: TRBJ2-1; d_call: TRBD2; cdr3_aa: CASSLSSGGYNEQFF; cdr3_nt: TGTGCCAGCAGCTTATCCAGCGGGGGATACAATGAGCAGTTCTTC
v_call: TRBV19; clone_size: -; j_call: TRBJ1-2; d_call: TRBD1; cdr3_aa: CASSPAQGRYGYTF; cdr3_nt: TGTGCCAGTAGCCCCGCACAGGGGAGGTATGGCTACACCTTC
v_call: TRBV11-1; clone_size: few; j_call: TRBJ1-6; d_call: TRBD1; cdr3_aa: CASRPGQGYSPLHF; cdr3_nt: TGTGCCAGCAGACCAGGACAGGGCTATTCACCCCTCCACTTT
v_call: TRBV6-5; clone_size: few; j_call: TRBJ2-7; d_call: -; cdr3_aa: CASSYAGQRYEQYF; cdr3_nt: TGTGCCAGCAGTTACGCGGGACAGCGATACGAGCAGTACTTC
v_call: TRBV18; clone_size: once; j_call: TRBJ2-6; d_call: -; cdr3_aa: CASSRDTAGANVLTF; cdr3_nt: TGTGCCAGCTCACGAGACACGGCCGGGGCCAACGTCCTGACTTTC
v_call: TRBV12-3/TRBV12-4; clone_size: once; j_call: TRBJ1-2; d_call: TRBD1; cdr3_aa: CASSPQGNYGYTF; cdr3_nt: TGTGCCAGCAGTCCACAGGGGAACTATGGCTACACCTTC
v_call: TRBV29-1; clone_size: few; j_call: TRBJ1-3; d_call: -; cdr3_aa: CSVSTTGMVNTIYF; cdr3_nt: TGCAGCGTTTCTACTACAGGGATGGTGAACACCATATATTTT
v_call: TRBV19; clone_size: few; j_call: TRBJ1-2; d_call: TRBD1; cdr3_aa: CASSTGGLRGGGYTF; cdr3_nt: TGTGCCAGTAGTACAGGGGGACTTCGGGGCGGTGGCTACACCTTC
v_call: TRBV25-1; clone_size: -; j_call: TRBJ1-2; d_call: -; cdr3_aa: CASSDMREGYTF; cdr3_nt: TGTGCCAGCAGTGACATGCGGGAGGGCTACACCTTC
v_call: TRBV5-1; clone_size: -; j_call: TRBJ1-2; d_call: -; cdr3_aa: CASSLDRTFYGYTF; cdr3_nt: TGCGCCAGCAGCTTGGACAGGACCTTCTATGGCTACACCTTC
v_call: TRBV6-2/TRBV6-3; clone_size: -; j_call: TRBJ2-1; d_call: -; cdr3_aa: CASSPGGYPWEQFF; cdr3_nt: TGTGCCAGCAGTCCCGGAGGCTACCCGTGGGAGCAGTTCTTC
v_call: TRBV5-1; clone_size: -; j_call: TRBJ2-5; d_call: -; cdr3_aa: CASSPRQGRAQETQYF; cdr3_nt: TGCGCCAGCAGCCCTCGACAGGGGAGGGCCCAAGAGACCCAGTACTTC
v_call: TRBV5-1; clone_size: -; j_call: TRBJ2-5; d_call: TRBD2; cdr3_aa: CASSLGPAGGQETQYF; cdr3_nt: TGCGCCAGCAGCTTGGGTCCAGCGGGAGGGCAAGAGACCCAGTACTTC
v_call: TRBV6-5; clone_size: -; j_call: TRBJ2-1; d_call: -; cdr3_aa: CASSFLAGQYNEQFF; cdr3_nt: TGTGCCAGCAGTTTCCTCGCGGGGCAGTACAATGAGCAGTTCTTC
v_call: TRBV4-3; clone_size: few; j_call: TRBJ2-7; d_call: TRBD2; cdr3_aa: CASSQESSGADGEYEQYF; cdr3_nt: TGCGCCAGCAGCCAAGAGTCAAGCGGGGCAGATGGGGAATACGAGCAGTACTTC
v_call: TRBV5-4; clone_size: -; j_call: TRBJ2-1; d_call: TRBD2; cdr3_aa: CASSFFLAGKEQFF; cdr3_nt: TGTGCCAGCAGCTTTTTCCTAGCGGGAAAAGAGCAGTTCTTC
v_call: TRBV5-4; clone_size: -; j_call: TRBJ2-7; d_call: TRBD2; cdr3_aa: CASSFRTSGRVYEQYF; cdr3_nt: TGTGCCAGCAGCTTCCGGACTAGCGGGAGGGTCTACGAGCAGTACTTC
v_call: TRBV18; clone_size: few; j_call: TRBJ2-5; d_call: -; cdr3_aa: CASSPPGGRETQYF; cdr3_nt: TGTGCCAGCTCACCGCCCGGGGGGCGGGAGACCCAGTACTTC
v_call: TRBV7-9; clone_size: -; j_call: TRBJ1-2; d_call: -; cdr3_aa: CASSLASGNYGYTF; cdr3_nt: TGTGCCAGCAGCTTAGCGTCGGGAAACTATGGCTACACCTTC
v_call: TRBV18; clone_size: -; j_call: TRBJ1-1; d_call: -; cdr3_aa: CASSPLQGEAFF; cdr3_nt: TGTGCCAGCTCACCTCTACAGGGAGAAGCTTTCTTT
v_call: TRBV27; clone_size: -; j_call: TRBJ1-2; d_call: -; cdr3_aa: CASALTGGNYGYTF; cdr3_nt: TGTGCCAGCGCCCTAACGGGAGGGAACTATGGCTACACCTTC
v_call: TRBV7-2; clone_size: -; j_call: TRBJ2-7; d_call: TRBD1; cdr3_aa: CASSDRDSQSYEQYF; cdr3_nt: TGTGCCAGCAGCGACCGGGACAGCCAGTCCTACGAGCAGTACTTC
v_call: TRBV19; clone_size: -; j_call: TRBJ1-1; d_call: -; cdr3_aa: CASSMPAGNTEAFF; cdr3_nt: TGTGCCAGTAGTATGCCGGCAGGGAACACTGAAGCTTTCTTT
v_call: TRBV5-4; clone_size: -; j_call: TRBJ1-2; d_call: TRBD1; cdr3_aa: CASSSPNTNRGANYGYTF; cdr3_nt: TGTGCCAGCAGCTCACCAAACACGAACAGGGGAGCTAACTATGGCTACACCTTC